The present T cell receptor (beta chain) was sequenced within a study of early T cells in non-severe SARS-CoV-2 infection. Study information: With bulk RNA from unsorted whole blood as input, sequencing yielded unpaired chains.

Study findings and constraints: Matches to VDJdb favored anti-spike CD8 responses and missed private and CD4 specificities.

Comment on this clonotype: Its antigen is unknown.

The CDR3 length is 14 residues. V was clipped by 7 bases and J by 6 bases; unmatched bases: 7. Germline V gene data show CDR1 as SNHLY and CDR2 as FYNNEI. Individual cDNA molecules received unique molecular identifiers during library preparation. One entry per CDR3 protein, called by TCRdb with MiXCR from the 5' RACE reads. The sample lists 55,000 to 85,000 distinct CDR3 sequences; roughly an eighth were seen once. The V and J genes are TRBV2 and TRBJ2-7; TRBD1 matches at 12 bases. Sample: whole blood. The sequence came from an adult who was a healthcare worker with PCR-confirmed SARS-CoV-2 infection or an uninfected control (not recorded which). The chain's CDR3 is CASIGTGGGSEQYF. CDR3 in DNA: TGTGCCAGCATTGGGACAGGGGGCGGTTCCGAGCAGTACTTC. Drawing the rest from reference TRBV2 and TRBJ2-7, the complete variable domain is EPEVTQTPSHQVTQMGQEVILRCVPISNHLYFYWYRQILGQKVEFLVSFYNNEISEKSEIFDDQFSVERPDGSNFTLKIRSTKLEDSAMYFCASIGTGGGSEQYFGPGTRLTVT.